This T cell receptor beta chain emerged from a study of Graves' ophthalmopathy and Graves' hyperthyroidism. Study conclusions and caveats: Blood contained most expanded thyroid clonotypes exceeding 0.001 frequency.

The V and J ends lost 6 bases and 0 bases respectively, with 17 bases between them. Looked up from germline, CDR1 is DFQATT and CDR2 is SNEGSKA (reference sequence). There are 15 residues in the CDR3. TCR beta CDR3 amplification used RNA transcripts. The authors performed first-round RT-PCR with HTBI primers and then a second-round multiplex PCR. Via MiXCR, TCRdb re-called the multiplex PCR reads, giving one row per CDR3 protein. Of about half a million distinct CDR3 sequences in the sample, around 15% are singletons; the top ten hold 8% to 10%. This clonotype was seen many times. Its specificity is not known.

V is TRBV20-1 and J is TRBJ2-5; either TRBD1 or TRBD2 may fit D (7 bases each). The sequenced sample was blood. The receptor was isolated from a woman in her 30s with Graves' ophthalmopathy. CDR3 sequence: CSAHQGGRYQETQYF. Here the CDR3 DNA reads TGCAGTGCCCACCAGGGGGGGAGGTACCAAGAGACCCAGTACTTC.